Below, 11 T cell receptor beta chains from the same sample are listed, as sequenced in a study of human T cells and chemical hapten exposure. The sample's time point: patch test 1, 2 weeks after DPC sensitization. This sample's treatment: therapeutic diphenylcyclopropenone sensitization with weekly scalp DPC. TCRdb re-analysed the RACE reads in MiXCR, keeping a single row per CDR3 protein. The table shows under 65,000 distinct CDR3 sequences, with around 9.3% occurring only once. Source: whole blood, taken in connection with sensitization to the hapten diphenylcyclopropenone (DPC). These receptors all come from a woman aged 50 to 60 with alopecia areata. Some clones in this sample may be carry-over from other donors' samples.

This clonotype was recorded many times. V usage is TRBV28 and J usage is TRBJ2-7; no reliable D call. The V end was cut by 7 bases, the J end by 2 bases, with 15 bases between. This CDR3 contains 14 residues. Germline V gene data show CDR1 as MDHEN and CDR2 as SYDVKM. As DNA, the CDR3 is TGTGCCAGCATGTCTACTCGTAAGACCTACGAGCAGTACTTC. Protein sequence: CASMSTRKTYEQYF.

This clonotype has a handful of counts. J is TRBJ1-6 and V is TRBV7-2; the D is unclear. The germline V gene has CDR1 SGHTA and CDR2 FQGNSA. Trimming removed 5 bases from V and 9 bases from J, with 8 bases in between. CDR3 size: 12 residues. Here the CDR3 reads CASSIPGSPLHF. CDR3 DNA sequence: TGTGCCAGCAGCATCCCCGGTTCACCCCTCCACTTT.

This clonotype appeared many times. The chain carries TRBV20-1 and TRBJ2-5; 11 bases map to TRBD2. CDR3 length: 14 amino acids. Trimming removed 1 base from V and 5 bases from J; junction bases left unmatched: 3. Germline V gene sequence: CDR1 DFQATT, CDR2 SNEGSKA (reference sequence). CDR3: CSARASGGIETQYF. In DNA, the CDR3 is TGCAGTGCTAGAGCTAGCGGGGGGATCGAGACCCAGTACTTC.

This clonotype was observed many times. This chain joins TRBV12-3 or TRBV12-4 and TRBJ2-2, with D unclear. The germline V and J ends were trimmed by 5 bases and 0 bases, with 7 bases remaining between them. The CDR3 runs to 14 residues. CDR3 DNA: TGTGCCAGCAGTCCTTCCGCGAACACCGGGGAGCTGTTTTTT. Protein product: CASSPSANTGELFF.

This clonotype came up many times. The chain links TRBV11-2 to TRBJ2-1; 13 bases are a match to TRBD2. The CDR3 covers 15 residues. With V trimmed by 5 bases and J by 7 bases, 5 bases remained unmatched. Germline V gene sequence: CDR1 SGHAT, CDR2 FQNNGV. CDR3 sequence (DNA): TGTGCCAGCAGCGGACTAGCGGGAGTGTCGAATGAGCAGTTCTTC. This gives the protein CASSGLAGVSNEQFF.

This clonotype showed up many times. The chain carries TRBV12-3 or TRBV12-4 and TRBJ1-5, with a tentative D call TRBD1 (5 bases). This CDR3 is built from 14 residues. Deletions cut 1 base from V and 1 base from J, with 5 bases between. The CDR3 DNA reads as TGTGCCAGCAGTTTAGGACAGAGCAATCAGCCCCAGCATTTT. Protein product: CASSLGQSNQPQHF.

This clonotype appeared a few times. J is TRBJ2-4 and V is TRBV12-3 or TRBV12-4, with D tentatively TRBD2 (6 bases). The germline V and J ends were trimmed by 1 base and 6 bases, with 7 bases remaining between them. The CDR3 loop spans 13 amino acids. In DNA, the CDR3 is TGTGCCAGCAGTTTAGGCGGGACAAACATTCAGTACTTC. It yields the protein CASSLGGTNIQYF.

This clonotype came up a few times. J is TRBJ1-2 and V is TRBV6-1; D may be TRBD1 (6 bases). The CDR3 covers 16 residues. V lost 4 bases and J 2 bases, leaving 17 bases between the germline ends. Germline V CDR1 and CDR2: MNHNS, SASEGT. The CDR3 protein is CASSGPGVQGNYGYTF. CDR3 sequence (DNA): TGTGCCAGCAGTGGCCCCGGGGTACAGGGCAACTATGGCTACACCTTC.

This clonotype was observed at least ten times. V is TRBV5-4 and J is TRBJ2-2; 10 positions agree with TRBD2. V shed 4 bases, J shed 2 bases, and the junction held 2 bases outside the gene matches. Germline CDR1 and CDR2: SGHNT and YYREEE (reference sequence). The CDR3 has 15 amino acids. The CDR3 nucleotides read TGTGCCAGCAGCGGACTAGCGGTTAACACCGGGGAGCTGTTTTTT. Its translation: CASSGLAVNTGELFF.

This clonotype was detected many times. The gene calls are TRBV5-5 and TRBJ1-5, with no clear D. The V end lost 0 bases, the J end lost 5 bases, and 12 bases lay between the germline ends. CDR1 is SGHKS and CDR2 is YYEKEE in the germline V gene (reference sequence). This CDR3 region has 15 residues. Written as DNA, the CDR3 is TGTGCCAGCAGCTTGGTCGTTTCGGGCTATCAGCCCCAGCATTTT. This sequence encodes CASSLVVSGYQPQHF.

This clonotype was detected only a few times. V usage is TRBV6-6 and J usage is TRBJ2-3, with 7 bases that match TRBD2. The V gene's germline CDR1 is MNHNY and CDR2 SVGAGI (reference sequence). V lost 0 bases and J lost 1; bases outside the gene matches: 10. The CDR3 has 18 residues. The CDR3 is CASSYSSLGLRGTDTQYF. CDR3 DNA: TGTGCCAGCAGTTACTCGAGTTTGGGACTAAGGGGCACAGATACGCAGTATTTT.